These 32 T cell receptor beta chains were sequenced from one sample in a study of T cell responses to AZD1222 COVID-19 vaccine. Some clones are missing from TCRdb's copy, which holds only in-frame ones; the method was immunoSEQ multiplex PCR. This table has some 110,000 clones, around 83% appearing once. Material: peripheral blood, obtained 28 days after the second AZD1222 dose. These receptors came from an adult who received the AZD1222 COVID-19 vaccine.

This clone was observed a single time. The gene calls are TRBV11-3 and TRBJ2-3; D remains unclear. Per germline, CDR1 SGHNT and CDR2 YENEEA. The length of the CDR3 is 13 residues. Trimming left V 0 bases short and J 6 bases short, with 7 bases between. The CDR3 region has the DNA TGTGCCAGCAGCTTAGATATGGGGGATACGCAGTATTTT. Translation gives CASSLDMGDTQYF.

The chain carries TRBV5-1 and TRBJ1-1, with TRBD1 matching 10 bases. This CDR3 spans 17 amino acids. CDR1 and CDR2 (germline): SGHRS, YFSETQ. Unmatched junction bases numbered 10, after V lost 0 bases and J lost 5 bases. The CDR3 DNA is TGCGCCAGCAGCTTGGAGGGACAGGGGCCATCGAGGACTGAAGCTTTCTTT. Residues: CASSLEGQGPSRTEAFF.

This clone was detected a few times. The chain uses TRBV6-5 and TRBJ1-1, with D unclear. V lost 0 bases to trimming and J lost 6 bases, with 8 bases between them. Germline CDR1 reads MNHEY; CDR2 reads SVGAGI. This CDR3 contains 13 residues. The CDR3 DNA reads TGTGCCAGCAGTTACTCGGGCCTCTCTGAAGCTTTCTTT. It is translated as CASSYSGLSEAFF.

The chain combines TRBV27 with TRBJ2-5; the D is unclear. Per the germline V gene, CDR1 is MNHEY and CDR2 is SMNVEV (reference sequence). There are 12 residues in the CDR3. V lost 5 bases to trimming and J lost 0 bases, with 4 bases between them. CDR3 amino acids: CASSRDQETQYF. CDR3 nucleotides: TGTGCCAGCAGTCGGGACCAAGAGACCCAGTACTTC.

The chain links TRBV6-5 to TRBJ2-3; D is unresolved. V was pared by 2 bases and J by 6 bases, with 12 bases between. Germline lookup yields CDR1 MNHEY and CDR2 SVGAGI. The CDR3 consists of 14 residues. CDR3 residues: CASSYGRREDTQYF. Here the CDR3 DNA reads TGTGCCAGCAGTTACGGGCGGAGAGAGGATACGCAGTATTTT.

The J gene is TRBJ1-1, the V gene TRBV6-1, with D possibly being TRBD1 (6 bases). Germline V gene sequence: CDR1 MNHNS, CDR2 SASEGT. There are 15 residues in the CDR3. The V end lost 3 bases, the J end lost 1 base, and 12 bases lay between the germline ends. In DNA form, the CDR3 reads TGTGCCAGCAGTGATAGGGGGGCAGAGAACACTGAAGCTTTCTTT. Translated: CASSDRGAENTEAFF.

This chain links TRBV9 with TRBJ1-1, with no clear D. The CDR3 loop spans 18 amino acids. Germline V gene sequence: CDR1 SGDLS, CDR2 YYNGEE. The V end was cut by 0 bases, the J end by 0 bases, with 18 bases between. CDR3 bases: TGTGCCAGCAGCGTAGTTCCGCAGGTAATACGCTTGAACACTGAAGCTTTCTTT. Protein: CASSVVPQVIRLNTEAFF.

The CDR3 loop reads CASSFEVGNQPQHF. Here the CDR3 DNA reads TGTGCCAGCAGTTTCGAAGTTGGCAATCAGCCCCAGCATTTT. The chain links TRBV6-5 to TRBJ1-5; the D is unclear. V was clipped by 4 bases and J by 2 bases, with 9 bases between them. Germline V gene data show CDR1 as MNHEY and CDR2 as SVGAGI. The CDR3 is 14 amino acids.

The genes are TRBV15 and TRBJ1-2; D gene uncertain. Trimming took 5 bases from V and 3 from J, leaving 7 bases between them. CDR1 LNHNV and CDR2 YYDKDF come from the germline V gene (reference sequence). CDR3 length: 12 amino acids. The CDR3 sequence: CATSGLDYGYTF. The DNA of the CDR3 is TGTGCCACCAGCGGACTTGACTATGGCTACACCTTC.

The chain joins TRBV6-5 to TRBJ1-1, with 9 bases aligning to TRBD1. Per germline, CDR1 MNHEY and CDR2 SVGAGI. The CDR3 length is 14 residues. The J segment lost 5 bases and the V segment lost 6 bases, leaving 7 bases of the junction unmatched. CDR3 sequence (DNA): TGTGCCAGCAGAACCCCACAGGGGGCAACTGAAGCTTTCTTT. Translating it yields CASRTPQGATEAFF.

The rearrangement links TRBV3-1 (or the pseudogene TRBV3-2) to TRBJ1-3, with unresolved D. The CDR3 is 12 residues long. Germline assignment: CDR1 LGHDT and CDR2 YNNKEL (reference sequence). Between the trimmed V and J ends, which lost 4 bases and 2 bases, there was a span of 3 bases. The CDR3 nucleotides are TGTGCCAGCAGCCGGACTGGAAACACCATATATTTT. As protein: CASSRTGNTIYF.

J is TRBJ1-2 and V is TRBV7-8; TRBD1 matches 12 bases. Germline CDR1 reads SGHVS; CDR2 reads FQNEAQ. The CDR3 sequence is 17 residues long. V trimming: 1 base; J trimming: 5 bases; junction bases outside the gene matches: 8. CDR3 in DNA: TGTGCCAGCAGCTTAGTAGTATGGGACAGGGGGCTTTATGGCTACACCTTC. The encoded protein is CASSLVVWDRGLYGYTF.

The J gene is TRBJ1-1, the V gene TRBV6-5; D is perhaps TRBD1 (5 bases). V gave up 0 bases and J gave up 11 bases, with 13 bases separating them. The V gene's germline CDR1 is MNHEY and CDR2 SVGAGI. The CDR3 runs 13 residues. Here the CDR3 reads CASSYSKGVGAFF. In DNA form, the CDR3 reads TGTGCCAGCAGTTACTCGAAAGGGGTCGGGGCTTTCTTT.

The chain carries TRBV9 and TRBJ2-3, with D unresolved. V lost 3 bases and J lost 5, with 1 base in between. In germline, CDR1 is SGDLS, CDR2 YYNGEE. This CDR3 is 10 amino acids long. DNA of the CDR3: TGTGCCAGCAGCGGAGATACGCAGTATTTT. Protein: CASSGDTQYF.

This clone was detected only once. The V and J genes are TRBV6-5 and TRBJ2-5; D remains ambiguous. Trimming removed 2 bases from V and 5 bases from J, with 12 bases in between. Germline loops: CDR1 MNHEY, CDR2 SVGAGI. This CDR3 is built from 14 residues. CDR3 sequence reads: CASSYGLVRETQYF. The CDR3 DNA follows: TGTGCCAGCAGTTACGGCCTAGTGAGGGAGACCCAGTACTTC.

Concerning this clone: The junction differs from germline at one of its ends, possibly a read error. The rearrangement uses TRBV6-2 or TRBV6-3 and TRBJ1-1; TRBD1 aligns across 9 bases. The CDR3 length is 17 residues. Germline CDR1 and CDR2: MNHEY and SVGEGT. The CDR3 is CASSYSRDRALTSSSLF. The CDR3 DNA sequence: TGTGCCAGCAGTTACTCGAGGGACAGGGCACTGACTTCTAGTTCTCTCTTT.

This sequence joins TRBV10-3 and TRBJ1-2, with 7 bases identical to TRBD1. The CDR3 runs 15 residues. Looked up from germline, CDR1 is ENHRY and CDR2 is SYGVKD. The J segment lost 5 bases and the V segment lost 6 bases, leaving 12 bases of the junction unmatched. Written as DNA, the CDR3 is TGTGCCATCAGAATACAGGGGCCAGCCCCTTATGGCTACACCTTC. Its protein is CAIRIQGPAPYGYTF.

The chain has TRBV7-9 and TRBJ1-1, with D perhaps TRBD1 (6 bases). Trimming shortened V by 4 bases and J by 0 bases, and 15 bases separated the two germline ends. Germline CDR1 and CDR2: SEHNR and FQNEAQ (reference sequence). The CDR3 loop spans 16 amino acids. The chain's CDR3 is CASSSHREGVNTEAFF. DNA for the CDR3: TGTGCCAGCAGCTCACACAGGGAGGGAGTGAACACTGAAGCTTTCTTT.

The rearrangement links TRBV4-1 to TRBJ2-5; D is unresolved. From germline, CDR1 is MGHRA and CDR2 YSYEKL. Trimming cost V 1 base and J 5 bases, with 11 bases left between them. The CDR3 covers 14 residues. The CDR3 nucleotides are TGCGCCAGCAGCCAAGTAAAGGGTGGCGAGACCCAGTACTTC. This translates into CASSQVKGGETQYF.

This clone was found once. The genes are TRBV2 and TRBJ1-6; TRBD1 agrees at 9 bases. In germline, CDR1 is SNHLY, CDR2 FYNNEI. The trim removed 6 bases at V and 9 bases at J, leaving 6 bases unmatched. This CDR3 has 14 residues. The CDR3 region has the DNA TGTGCCAGCAGCAGGGACAGGGAGGTTTCACCCCTCCACTTT. Residues: CASSRDREVSPLHF.

This rearrangement joins TRBV27 to TRBJ1-2; a weak D match, TRBD1 (5 bases). Trimming took off 6 bases at V and 8 bases at J, with 22 bases between the two ends. The CDR3 length is 15 residues. Germline V gives CDR1 MNHEY, CDR2 SMNVEV (reference sequence). The CDR3 protein is CASSPIPPREGGYTF. Written as DNA, the CDR3 is TGTGCCAGCAGCCCTATCCCACCCAGGGAGGGAGGCTACACCTTC.

The chain couples TRBV29-1 to TRBJ1-1; 9 bases align to TRBD1. J gave up 4 bases and V 5 bases, and 5 bases lay outside the gene matches. CDR1 SQVTM and CDR2 ANQGSEA come from the germline V gene. This CDR3 comprises 13 residues. Here the CDR3 DNA reads TGCAGCGTTAACAGGGGGCAGGTCACTGAAGCTTTCTTT. Protein product: CSVNRGQVTEAFF.

J is TRBJ2-7 and V is TRBV21-1; the DNA was not compared with TRBD2, the D call given in the table. TRBV21-1 is a known pseudogene. CDR3 length equals 11 residues. CDR3 sequence: CASSSAYEQYF. Here the CDR3 DNA reads TGTGCCAGCAGCAGCGCCTACGAGCAGTACTTC.

The V gene is TRBV10-3, the J gene TRBJ2-7; TRBD2 agrees at 8 bases. The V gene's germline CDR1 is ENHRY and CDR2 SYGVKD. Germline trimming cut 5 bases from V and 3 bases from J; bases unmatched to any gene: 9. The CDR3 is 15 amino acids. CDR3 nucleotides: TGTGCCATCAGTCCTACCGGGACTAGGGGCTACGAGCAGTACTTC. Protein: CAISPTGTRGYEQYF.

The chain combines TRBV7-3 with TRBJ2-1; TRBD2 agrees at 8 bases. CDR3 size: 14 residues. Germline assignment: CDR1 SGHTA and CDR2 FQGTGA. J lost 5 bases, V lost 3 bases, and 3 bases had no gene match. The CDR3 region has the DNA TGTGCCAGCAGCTTGGGAGCGGGGGACAATGAGCAGTTCTTC. The encoded protein is CASSLGAGDNEQFF. Complete variable domain (other parts from reference TRBV7-3 and TRBJ2-1): GAGVSQTPSNKVTEKGKYVELRCDPISGHTALYWYRQSLGQGPEFLIYFQGTGAADDSGLPNDRFFAVRPEGSVSTLKIQRTERGDSAVYLCASSLGAGDNEQFFGPGTRLTVL.

This clone is a singleton in its sample. The V gene is TRBV6-5, the J gene TRBJ1-1, with 8 positions matching TRBD1. Germline V lookup: CDR1 MNHEY, CDR2 SVGAGI. The CDR3 contains 15 residues. V shed 4 bases, J shed 4 bases, and the junction held 8 bases outside the gene matches. CDR3 in DNA: TGTGCCAGCAGTTCCGCGACAGGGGATGCCACTGAAGCTTTCTTT. Translated, it gives CASSSATGDATEAFF.

V usage is TRBV4-3 and J usage is TRBJ1-2, with TRBD1 as a possible D gene (6 bases). V dropped 3 bases and J dropped 8 bases, with 19 bases sitting between them. The CDR3 covers 15 residues. Germline V gives CDR1 LGHNA, CDR2 YSLEER. In DNA form, the CDR3 reads TGCGCCAGCAGCCAGCCAGGGGTTCCGTCTCGGGGCTACACCTTC. It translates to CASSQPGVPSRGYTF.

The V call is TRBV6-2 or TRBV6-3, the J call TRBJ2-6; 7 nucleotides match TRBD1. The CDR3 totals 20 residues. Germline-derived CDR1 and CDR2 are MNHEY and SVGEGT. The junction had 15 bases not matched to a gene; V was cut back by 2 bases and J by 2 bases. DNA for the CDR3: TGTGCCAGCAGTTACGCCGTAACTATACGACAGGGCACTGGGGCCAACGTCCTGACTTTC. Translation: CASSYAVTIRQGTGANVLTF.

The gene calls are TRBV5-1 and TRBJ2-4, with TRBD1 as a possible D gene (6 bases). The length of the CDR3 is 15 residues. Trimming stripped 6 bases from V and 1 base from J, with 14 bases between. Germline assignment: CDR1 SGHRS and CDR2 YFSETQ. CDR3 in amino acids: CASTNPGVAKNIQYF. The CDR3 coding sequence is TGCGCCAGCACCAATCCAGGGGTTGCCAAAAACATTCAGTACTTC.

The chain combines TRBV11-2 with TRBJ1-1; D not certain. The CDR3 contains 12 residues. Germline loops: CDR1 SGHAT, CDR2 FQNNGV. V gave up 6 bases and J gave up 7 bases, with 12 bases separating them. This CDR3 is CASRHGSREAFF. CDR3 bases: TGTGCCAGCAGGCACGGGAGTCGTGAAGCTTTCTTT.

The chain is built from TRBV24-1 and TRBJ1-2, with a tentative D call TRBD1 (5 bases). V shed 9 bases and J shed 4 bases, with 11 bases lying between them. The length of the CDR3 is 12 residues. CDR1 and CDR2 from the germline V gene are KGHDR and SFDVKD. Here the CDR3 DNA reads TGTGCCACCGGTGGGGGGTCCTATGGCTACACCTTC. Translating gives CATGGGSYGYTF.

V usage is TRBV11-2 and J usage is TRBJ2-1; tentatively, D is TRBD1 (8 bases). Trimming took off 5 bases at V and 7 bases at J, with 18 bases between the two ends. CDR1 SGHAT and CDR2 FQNNGV come from the germline V gene. The CDR3 spans 15 residues. The CDR3 nucleotides read TGTGCCAGCAGCATTCATGGACAGGGACTAAATGAGCAGTTCTTC. The encoded protein is CASSIHGQGLNEQFF. The full variable domain, rest sourced from reference TRBV11-2 and TRBJ2-1, is EAGVAQSPRYKIIEKRQSVAFWCNPISGHATLYWYQQILGQGPKLLIQFQNNGVVDDSQLPKDRFSAERLKGVDSTLKIQPAKLEDSAVYLCASSIHGQGLNEQFFGPGTRLTVL.